The rows below give T cell receptor beta chains drawn from one sample of a study of beta chain features in type 1 diabetes. Generated by immunoSEQ multiplex PCR, the TCRdb table keeps only in-frame clones and is missing some. The sample contains over 500,000 clones, around a sixth of which appear only once. The sequencing input was naive CD4+ T cells from blood. The receptors were gathered from a man between 18 and 29 years old in good health. Both conserved end residues are part of each CDR3. D genes are given only for firm matches. Clone size is given for some rows only: seen once, a few or many times, or a class if the clone is expanded.

length	V	J	size	D	DNA	CDR3
16	TRBV9	TRBJ2-3	-	-	TGTGCCAGCAGCAAAGAAGGGAGGACTAGCACAGATACGCAGTATTTT	CASSKEGRTSTDTQYF
15	TRBV29-1	TRBJ2-2	-	-	TGCAGCGTTCCCAGACAGCAAGGGAACACCGGGGAGCTGTTTTTT	CSVPRQQGNTGELFF
13	TRBV11-2	TRBJ1-1	-	-	TGTGCCAGCAGCTCGGGTGTTAGGTCTGAAGCTTTCTTT	CASSSGVRSEAFF
15	TRBV11-1	TRBJ2-5	-	-	TGTGCCAGCAGCTTAAGACGCAGGCCCCAAGAGACCCAGTACTTC	CASSLRRRPQETQYF
16	TRBV14	TRBJ2-7	-	-	TGTGCCAGCAGCCCATCGTGGCCAGCCCGTTCCTACGAGCAGTACTTC	CASSPSWPARSYEQYF
15	TRBV9	TRBJ2-7	-	TRBD1	TGTGCCAGCAGCGTATCAGGGACAGGGTTTTACGAGCAGTACTTC	CASSVSGTGFYEQYF
14	TRBV5-4	TRBJ1-1	few	-	TGTGCCAGCAGCTTTGACACTGGGAGCACTGAAGCTTTCTTT	CASSFDTGSTEAFF
15	TRBV18	TRBJ1-2	few	TRBD1	TGTGCCAGCTCCCTACCAGGACAGGGTGATTATGGCTACACCTTC	CASSLPGQGDYGYTF
16	TRBV6-5	TRBJ2-7	few	-	TGTGCCAGCAGTTCCCCGAGGGGGCAGGGAGGGTACGAGCAGTACTTC	CASSSPRGQGGYEQYF
15	TRBV4-3	TRBJ2-5	few	TRBD2	TGCGCCAGCAGTTCTAGCGGGGTCCTCCAAGAGACCCAGTACTTC	CASSSSGVLQETQYF
15	TRBV6-6	TRBJ2-5	-	-	TGTGCCAGCAGTCCCCCGCGGGACATTCAAGAGACCCAGTACTTC	CASSPPRDIQETQYF
12	TRBV28	TRBJ2-1	many	-	TGTGCCAGCAGTTTCAGTTACAATGAGCAGTTCTTC	CASSFSYNEQFF
13	TRBV19	TRBJ2-1	-	TRBD2	TGTGCCAGTAGGCGGGAGCCCTATAATGAGCAGTTCTTC	CASRREPYNEQFF
17	TRBV15	TRBJ1-6	few	-	TGTGCCACCAGCAGAGATCGCTTAGGCGACGACAATTCACCCCTCCACTTT	CATSRDRLGDDNSPLHF
14	TRBV30	TRBJ1-1	once	-	TGTGCCTGGAGTGTGGACAGTTTGAACACTGAAGCTTTCTTT	CAWSVDSLNTEAFF
15	TRBV27	TRBJ2-3	few	-	TGTGCCAGCAGTTTAATGAACAGACTCACAGATACGCAGTATTTT	CASSLMNRLTDTQYF
17	TRBV4-1	TRBJ1-2	-	-	TGCGCCAGCAGCCAAGAGGGCAGGGGCACGAGATCCTATGGCTACACCTTC	CASSQEGRGTRSYGYTF
14	TRBV27	TRBJ1-1	few	-	TGTGCCAGCAGTTCCCCCGGGGGGCACACTGAAGCTTTCTTT	CASSSPGGHTEAFF
17	TRBV4-1	TRBJ2-1	few	-	TGCGCCAGCAGCCACCGGGTCGGGTCGAGCTCCTACAATGAGCAGTTCTTC	CASSHRVGSSSYNEQFF
11	TRBV20-1	TRBJ2-7	-	-	TGCAGTGCTAGGGCGCGGTGGGAGCAGTACTTC	CSARARWEQYF
14	TRBV10-3	TRBJ2-2	-	-	TGTGCCATCTCGGGAGTTACGGACACCGGGGAGCTGTTTTTT	CAISGVTDTGELFF
16	TRBV5-4	TRBJ2-7	few	TRBD1	TGTGCCAGCAGCTTGGCTCGACAGGGTGGCTCCTACGAGCAGTACTTC	CASSLARQGGSYEQYF
12	TRBV25-1	TRBJ1-1	-	-	TGTGCCAGCAGTGATCCCTATACTGAAGCTTTCTTT	CASSDPYTEAFF
17	TRBV11-2	TRBJ2-7	-	-	TGTGCCAGCAACCCCATACGGACAAGGGGGGACCACTACGAGCAGTACTTC	CASNPIRTRGDHYEQYF
15	TRBV25-1	TRBJ2-3	-	TRBD2	TGTGCCAGCAGTGAGGCGGGGGTAAAGGGAGATACGCAGTATTTT	CASSEAGVKGDTQYF
15	TRBV5-1	TRBJ2-1	-	TRBD2	TGCGCCAGCAGCTTGGGACTAGCGGGAGGCAATGAGCAGTTCTTC	CASSLGLAGGNEQFF
14	TRBV2	TRBJ1-2	-	-	TGTGCCAGCAGTGACCCGAGAAGTCACTATGGCTACACCTTC	CASSDPRSHYGYTF
15	TRBV7-9	TRBJ2-1	-	TRBD2	TGTGCCAGCAGCCTGGGACTAGCGATCTACAATGAGCAGTTCTTC	CASSLGLAIYNEQFF
14	TRBV7-8	TRBJ2-7	few	-	TGTGCCAGCAGCCCTGGTTGGCAGACCTACGAGCAGTACTTC	CASSPGWQTYEQYF
15	TRBV6-5	TRBJ1-1	-	-	TGTGCCAGCAGTTATAGGGACACTTGGAACACTGAAGCTTTCTTT	CASSYRDTWNTEAFF
15	TRBV29-1	TRBJ1-5	-	TRBD1	TGCAGCGTTGAAGATGGTAGGGGGCCTCCCCGGCCCCAGCATTTT	CSVEDGRGPPRPQHF
14	TRBV28	TRBJ2-2	-	-	TGTGCCAGCAGTTATCCTTCCCTTCCCGGGGAGCTGTTTTTT	CASSYPSLPGELFF
15	TRBV14	TRBJ2-1	few	-	TGTGCCAGCAGCCAAGATTGGTCAGTTAACAATGAGCAGTTCTTC	CASSQDWSVNNEQFF
17	TRBV9	TRBJ2-1	few	TRBD2	TGTGCCAGCAGCGCAATGACTAGCGCGAGCTCCTACAATGAGCAGTTCTTC	CASSAMTSASSYNEQFF
13	TRBV4-3	TRBJ2-1	-	TRBD2	TGCGCCAGCAGCCGTACTAGCGGGAATGAGCAGTTCTTC	CASSRTSGNEQFF
14	TRBV9	TRBJ1-4	-	-	TGTGCCAGCAGCCCGCGACTAGATAATGAAAAACTGTTTTTT	CASSPRLDNEKLFF
15	TRBV5-4	TRBJ1-4	few	-	TGTGCCAGCAGCTCCCCCGGAGGGACTAATGAAAAACTGTTTTTT	CASSSPGGTNEKLFF
14	TRBV19	TRBJ2-7	-	-	TGTGCCACCCGGGGAACAGGGTCCGCCTACGAGCAGTACTTC	CATRGTGSAYEQYF
11	TRBV25-1	TRBJ1-1	few	-	TGTGCCAGCAGTGACGGGCCTGAAGCTTTCTTT	CASSDGPEAFF
14	TRBV7-9	TRBJ2-5	-	TRBD1	TGTGCCAGCAGCTTGGGACAGGATAAAGAGACCCAGTACTTC	CASSLGQDKETQYF
15	TRBV6-1	TRBJ1-2	-	-	TGTGCCAGCAGTGAGACGGGGCTGTCTAACTATGGCTACACCTTC	CASSETGLSNYGYTF
14	TRBV18	TRBJ2-1	-	-	TGTGCCAGCTCACCAGGGCAGGGACACAATGAGCAGTTCTTC	CASSPGQGHNEQFF
14	TRBV9	TRBJ2-7	few	TRBD2	TGTGCCAGCAGCGTCATTGGGACTAGTCACGAGCAGTACTTC	CASSVIGTSHEQYF
15	TRBV6-5	TRBJ2-1	few	-	TGTGCCAGCAGTTACGATAGCGGCTCCTACAATGAGCAGTTCTTC	CASSYDSGSYNEQFF
15	TRBV7-9	TRBJ1-1	few	-	TGTGCCAGCAGCTTAGCCGGAGCCGTGGTCACTGAAGCTTTCTTT	CASSLAGAVVTEAFF
17	TRBV4-3	TRBJ2-3	few	TRBD2	TGCGCCAGCAGCCAAGATTTCGGCGGGGGGGGCACAGATACGCAGTATTTT	CASSQDFGGGGTDTQYF
13	TRBV5-1	TRBJ2-7	-	-	TGCGCCAGCAGCTTGGCTAGACGGAACGAGCAGTACTTC	CASSLARRNEQYF
15	TRBV15	TRBJ1-2	-	TRBD1	TGTGCCACCAGCAGGCCTGACAGGGCCAACTATGGCTACACCTTC	CATSRPDRANYGYTF
14	TRBV6-4	TRBJ2-2	-	-	TGTGCCAGCAGTCAGACAGGGAACACCGGGGAGCTGTTTTTT	CASSQTGNTGELFF
15	TRBV6-5	TRBJ2-7	-	TRBD2	TGTGCCAGCAGTTATCTACCTAGCGGCTCCTACGAGCAGTACTTC	CASSYLPSGSYEQYF
14	TRBV7-9	TRBJ1-2	-	TRBD1	TGTGCCAGCAGTTTAGGACAGGGTGCCTATGGCTACACCTTC	CASSLGQGAYGYTF
16	TRBV9	TRBJ2-7	-	TRBD2	TGTGCCAGCAGCGTAGGGGGACTAGCGGGCAGCATGGAGCAGTACTTC	CASSVGGLAGSMEQYF